The 19 T cell receptor beta chains below all came from one sample that was sequenced in a study of blood T cell repertoires in COVID-19. Profiling relied on immunoSEQ multiplex PCR, and the TCRdb table lists in-frame clones only, not all of them. The data contain around 200,000 clones, roughly 89% of them seen just once; the ten biggest clones take up 2% to 2.5%. Sequenced input: PBMCs or T cells enriched from blood (not recorded which). The receptors originated from a middle-aged woman with acute COVID-19.

This chain connects TRBV3-1 (or the pseudogene TRBV3-2) to TRBJ2-1, with 10 bases lining up with TRBD2. The CDR3 has 16 residues. Germline CDR1 is LGHDT and CDR2 is YNNKEL (reference sequence). V shed 1 base, J shed 3 bases, and the junction held 3 bases outside the gene matches. CDR3 nucleotide sequence: TGTGCCAGCAGCCAAGGGACTAGCGGAGTCTACAATGAGCAGTTCTTC. Protein product: CASSQGTSGVYNEQFF.

V is TRBV27 and J is TRBJ2-7; D is uncertain. Germline V gene data show CDR1 as MNHEY and CDR2 as SMNVEV (reference sequence). CDR3 size: 14 residues. V dropped 2 bases and J dropped 2 bases, with 10 bases sitting between them. The CDR3 protein is CASSLRGDTYEQYF. The CDR3 DNA is TGTGCCAGCAGTTTAAGAGGCGATACCTACGAGCAGTACTTC.

V and J are TRBV3-1 (or the pseudogene TRBV3-2) and TRBJ2-1, with D tentatively TRBD2 (6 bases). This CDR3 spans 13 amino acids. The ends were cut back, 4 bases at V and 8 bases at J, with 12 bases in the middle. Germline assignment: CDR1 LGHDT and CDR2 YNNKEL (reference sequence). The CDR3 here is CASSLWGGDEQFF. The CDR3 DNA is TGTGCCAGCAGCCTTTGGGGCGGGGATGAGCAGTTCTTC.

The genes are TRBV18 and TRBJ1-4, with D possibly matching TRBD1 (6 bases). This CDR3 has 16 residues. The ends were cut back, 2 bases at V and 6 bases at J, with 16 bases in the middle. Germline assignment: CDR1 KGHSH and CDR2 LQKENI. Here the CDR3 DNA reads TGTGCCAGCTCACCAACCCCAGGGGTGGGGGATGAAAAACTGTTTTTT. Protein sequence: CASSPTPGVGDEKLFF.

The chain is built from TRBV28 and TRBJ2-3, with TRBD2 identical over 11 bases. The CDR3 loop spans 17 amino acids. The ends lost 4 bases at V and 0 bases at J; junction bases unmatched: 6. CDR1 is MDHEN and CDR2 is SYDVKM in the germline V gene. DNA of the CDR3: TGTGCCAGCAGTTCCGCGCGACTAGCGGGAAGCACAGATACGCAGTATTTT. It specifies CASSSARLAGSTDTQYF.

This clone was seen only once. CDR3 sequence (DNA): TGTGCCTGGGCGAACAGGGGACCTGAAGCTTTCTTT. Protein sequence: CAWANRGPEAFF. This chain uses TRBV30 with TRBJ1-1; 7 positions match TRBD1. The length of the CDR3 is 12 residues. The germline gives CDR1 GTSNPN, CDR2 SVGIG (reference sequence). Trimming at V came to 5 bases and at J to 6 bases, leaving 6 bases not matched to a gene.

V and J are TRBV29-1 and TRBJ1-1, with 10 positions matching TRBD1. The CDR3 contains 13 residues. Germline V gene data show CDR1 as SQVTM and CDR2 as ANQGSEA. Germline trimming cut 2 bases from V and 11 bases from J; bases unmatched to any gene: 8. The DNA of the CDR3 is TGCAGCGTTGAAAAGGACAGGGGGTACGTGGCTTTCTTT. Its protein product is CSVEKDRGYVAFF.

This chain connects TRBV7-9 to TRBJ2-1, with TRBD2 matching over 7 bases. Germline CDR1 SEHNR, CDR2 FQNEAQ (reference sequence). The CDR3 sequence is 17 residues long. Germline trimming cut 3 bases from V and 3 bases from J; bases unmatched to any gene: 11. CDR3 region: CASSFEGASGIYNEQFF. The CDR3 DNA reads TGTGCCAGCAGCTTCGAAGGTGCTAGCGGCATCTACAATGAGCAGTTCTTC.

The chain is built from TRBV5-1 and TRBJ2-2; 8 nucleotides match TRBD2. The CDR3 contains 16 residues. With V trimmed by 4 bases and J by 4 bases, 9 bases remained unmatched. Germline CDR1 is SGHRS and CDR2 is YFSETQ. DNA of the CDR3: TGCGCCAGCAGCCGTTTTTCGGGAGGGTCCACCGGGGAGCTGTTTTTT. This translates into CASSRFSGGSTGELFF.

J is TRBJ1-6 and V is TRBV10-2; 7 bases are shared with TRBD1. Trimming took 2 bases from V and 5 from J; bases not matched to a gene: 12. The CDR3 loop spans 18 amino acids. The germline gives CDR1 WSHSY, CDR2 SAAADI. CDR3 nucleotide sequence: TGCGCCAGCAGTGAGACCTACAGGGGAAAAGCGGATAATTCACCCCTCCACTTT. Its translation: CASSETYRGKADNSPLHF.

The chain carries TRBV5-4 and TRBJ2-5; D remains ambiguous. The V gene's germline CDR1 is SGHNT and CDR2 YYREEE (reference sequence). The CDR3 runs 13 residues. The ends were cut back, 2 bases at V and 2 bases at J, with 7 bases in the middle. The CDR3 sequence is CASSLTVQETQYF. DNA of the CDR3: TGTGCCAGCAGCTTAACAGTTCAAGAGACCCAGTACTTC.

Here the CDR3 DNA reads TGTGCCAGCAGTGAGAACGGACTATTCCAAGAGACCCAGTACTTC. It yields the protein CASSENGLFQETQYF. The chain joins TRBV2 to TRBJ2-5, with a possible D match to TRBD2 (6 bases). CDR3 length: 15 amino acids. Between the trimmed V and J ends, which lost 3 bases and 1 base, there was a span of 12 bases. Germline CDR1 SNHLY, CDR2 FYNNEI. Using reference TRBV2 and TRBJ2-5 for the parts outside the CDR3, the full variable domain is EPEVTQTPSHQVTQMGQEVILRCVPISNHLYFYWYRQILGQKVEFLVSFYNNEISEKSEIFDDQFSVERPDGSNFTLKIRSTKLEDSAMYFCASSENGLFQETQYFGPGTRLLVL.

This chain uses TRBV6-4 with TRBJ2-5, with D unresolved. CDR3 size: 13 residues. Germline loops: CDR1 MRHNA, CDR2 SNTAGT. The germline V and J ends were trimmed by 6 bases and 1 base, with 9 bases remaining between them. The CDR3 here is CASSRQPQETQYF. In DNA, the CDR3 is TGTGCCAGCAGCCGACAACCCCAAGAGACCCAGTACTTC.

CDR3 in DNA: TGTGCCAGCAGTGAAGCTACAGTGCCGGGGGAGCTGTTTTTT. This sequence encodes CASSEATVPGELFF. J is TRBJ2-2 and V is TRBV6-1; D gene unclear. Looked up from germline, CDR1 is MNHNS and CDR2 is SASEGT. Trimming took 0 bases from V and 8 from J, leaving 10 bases between them. The CDR3 loop spans 14 amino acids.

This rearrangement joins TRBV7-9 to TRBJ2-3; D unresolved. Trimming stripped 6 bases from V and 0 bases from J, with 13 bases between. This CDR3 is built from 15 residues. Germline V gives CDR1 SEHNR, CDR2 FQNEAQ (reference sequence). CDR3 DNA: TGTGCCAGCAGTTGGGCGAGTCCTAGCACAGATACGCAGTATTTT. It translates to CASSWASPSTDTQYF.

V usage is TRBV10-1 and J usage is TRBJ2-1; 11 bases align to TRBD2. Unmatched junction bases numbered 3, after V lost 5 bases and J lost 6 bases. CDR3 length: 14 amino acids. Germline V gene sequence: CDR1 WNHNN, CDR2 SYGVQD (reference sequence). CDR3 DNA: TGCGCCAGCAGTCGTAGCGGGGGGGCCAATGAGCAGTTCTTC. It encodes CASSRSGGANEQFF.

The chain joins TRBV6-4 to TRBJ1-1, with a weak D call TRBD1 (6 bases). This CDR3 has 13 residues. Germline V gene data show CDR1 as MRHNA and CDR2 as SNTAGT. V was trimmed by 8 bases and J by 2 bases, leaving 12 bases between them. In nucleotides, the CDR3 is TGTGCCAGCCCGATAGGGGGTAACACTGAAGCTTTCTTT. Encoded protein: CASPIGGNTEAFF.

The chain uses TRBV11-2 and TRBJ2-7; D possibly corresponds to TRBD2 (6 bases). Germline V lookup: CDR1 SGHAT, CDR2 FQNNGV. V lost 2 bases and J 0 bases, leaving 11 bases between the germline ends. The CDR3 sequence is 15 residues long. CDR3 sequence reads: CASSLMTDYSYEQYF. The CDR3 DNA sequence: TGTGCCAGCAGCTTAATGACGGACTACTCCTACGAGCAGTACTTC. The full variable domain, with the rest looked up from reference TRBV11-2 and TRBJ2-7, is EAGVAQSPRYKIIEKRQSVAFWCNPISGHATLYWYQQILGQGPKLLIQFQNNGVVDDSQLPKDRFSAERLKGVDSTLKIQPAKLEDSAVYLCASSLMTDYSYEQYFGPGTRLTVT.

In DNA, the CDR3 is TGCGCCAGCAGCCAAGAGAGGTTTGATAGCGGTGGAGCCAAAAACATTCAGTACTTC. It specifies CASSQERFDSGGAKNIQYF. The gene calls are TRBV4-1 and TRBJ2-4; D is possibly TRBD2 (6 bases). Between the trimmed V and J ends, which lost 0 bases and 0 bases, there was a span of 18 bases. The CDR3 runs 19 residues. Germline V gene sequence: CDR1 MGHRA, CDR2 YSYEKL.